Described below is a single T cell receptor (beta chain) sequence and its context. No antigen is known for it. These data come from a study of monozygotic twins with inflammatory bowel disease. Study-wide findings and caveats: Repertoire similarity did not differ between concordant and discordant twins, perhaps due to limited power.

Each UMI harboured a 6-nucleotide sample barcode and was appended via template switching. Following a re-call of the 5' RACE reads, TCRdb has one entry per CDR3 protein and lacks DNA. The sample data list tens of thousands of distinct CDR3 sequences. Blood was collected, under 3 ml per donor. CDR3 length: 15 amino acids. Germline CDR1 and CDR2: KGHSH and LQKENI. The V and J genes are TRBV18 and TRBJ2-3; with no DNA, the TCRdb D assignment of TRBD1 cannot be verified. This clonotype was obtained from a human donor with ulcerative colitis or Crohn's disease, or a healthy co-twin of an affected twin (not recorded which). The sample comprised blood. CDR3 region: CASSPTGVSRNTQYF.